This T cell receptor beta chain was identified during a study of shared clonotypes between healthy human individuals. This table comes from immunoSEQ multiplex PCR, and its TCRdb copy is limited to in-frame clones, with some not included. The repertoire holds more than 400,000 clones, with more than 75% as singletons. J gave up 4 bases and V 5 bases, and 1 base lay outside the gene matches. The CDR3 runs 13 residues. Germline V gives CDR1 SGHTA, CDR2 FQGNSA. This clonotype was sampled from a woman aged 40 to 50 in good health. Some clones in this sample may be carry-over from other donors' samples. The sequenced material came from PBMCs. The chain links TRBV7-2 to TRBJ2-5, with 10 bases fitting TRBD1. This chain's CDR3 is CASSRDRGETQYF. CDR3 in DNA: TGTGCCAGCAGCCGGGACAGGGGAGAGACCCAGTACTTC.